This is a list of T cell receptor beta chains from one sample in a study of low-dose radiotherapy and immunotherapy resistance in tumors. TCRdb recomputed calls from the reads with MiXCR, one row per CDR3 protein. The sample holds roughly 48,000 distinct CDR3 sequences, 33% seen once. Source: PBMCs, taken after low-dose radiotherapy plus immunotherapy. The source is a male donor with rectosigmoid adenocarcinoma. Both conserved end residues are part of each CDR3. Each record gives: J gene, V gene, CDR3 protein.

>TRBJ1-1|TRBV9
CASSVEGVTEAFF
>TRBJ2-2|TRBV6-2/TRBV6-3
CASSVQRGLAGELFF
>TRBJ2-7|TRBV7-9
CASSSAGTGSSYEQYF
>TRBJ2-1|TRBV20-1
CSARGVAGGLEEQFF
>TRBJ2-1|TRBV4-3
CASSQDSTGYNEQFF
>TRBJ2-7|TRBV5-4
CASSFRTFSSYEQYF
>TRBJ2-7|TRBV5-1
CASSLVGSTEQYF
>TRBJ2-1|TRBV6-5
CASSSSSTGSSGNEQFF
>TRBJ1-5|TRBV4-3
CASSQGHNRGQPQHF
>TRBJ1-6|TRBV6-2/TRBV6-3
CASSKTGNNSPLHF
>TRBJ2-1|TRBV5-1
CASSLEVAGFGNEQFF
>TRBJ1-1|TRBV10-3
CAISPSGGTEAFF
>TRBJ1-5|TRBV7-2
CASSSQQDSLSNQPQHF
>TRBJ1-3|TRBV27
CASSPPGRTPGNTIYF
>TRBJ2-5|TRBV11-3
CASSFSSGRQETQYF
>TRBJ2-2|TRBV19
CASSGEWTGAGELFF
>TRBJ2-2|TRBV5-6
CASSLYSGGAGELFF
>TRBJ2-7|TRBV30
CAWSLSFYEQYF
>TRBJ2-3|TRBV5-4
CASSFGSTDTQYF
>TRBJ2-2|TRBV3-1
CASSQGLGLDTGELFF
>TRBJ1-2|TRBV29-1
CSVESPGWGGYTF
>TRBJ2-2|TRBV12-3/TRBV12-4
CASSLTPTGVTGELFF
>TRBJ2-7|TRBV27
CASARDSSYEQYF
>TRBJ2-3|TRBV6-1
CASSTRGLEHTQYF
>TRBJ1-1|TRBV12-3/TRBV12-4
CASSLAAEAFF
>TRBJ2-2|TRBV6-2/TRBV6-3
CASSSKATGELFF
>TRBJ2-5|TRBV28
CASSFLGGRRVETQYF
>TRBJ2-3|TRBV10-3
CAISEDLSGTADTQYF
>TRBJ2-1|TRBV6-5
CASSIGALNEQFF
>TRBJ2-5|TRBV5-4
CASSLRLAKETQYF
>TRBJ2-5|TRBV11-2
CASSPNPGTQETQYF
>TRBJ2-7|TRBV2
CASSPIVGAYEQYF
>TRBJ1-4|TRBV5-1
CASSLSATNEKLFF
>TRBJ2-3|TRBV2
CASSDRGQGIKYF
>TRBJ2-1|TRBV28
CASILTSGYNEQFF
>TRBJ2-5|TRBV11-2
CASSRGPLSRETQYF
>TRBJ1-2|TRBV27
CASSIQGANYGYTF
>TRBJ2-7|TRBV5-4
CASSFGANEQYF
>TRBJ2-7|TRBV24-1
CATSPNSYEQYF
>TRBJ2-1|TRBV10-3
CAIGAIRVRDNEQFF
>TRBJ2-7|TRBV2
CASSPRGQGGEQYF
>TRBJ2-1|TRBV6-2/TRBV6-3
CASRGGGRYNEQFF
>TRBJ2-1|TRBV6-4
CASSEDGTSGSRIYNEQFF
>TRBJ2-7|TRBV3-1
CASRQNYEQYF